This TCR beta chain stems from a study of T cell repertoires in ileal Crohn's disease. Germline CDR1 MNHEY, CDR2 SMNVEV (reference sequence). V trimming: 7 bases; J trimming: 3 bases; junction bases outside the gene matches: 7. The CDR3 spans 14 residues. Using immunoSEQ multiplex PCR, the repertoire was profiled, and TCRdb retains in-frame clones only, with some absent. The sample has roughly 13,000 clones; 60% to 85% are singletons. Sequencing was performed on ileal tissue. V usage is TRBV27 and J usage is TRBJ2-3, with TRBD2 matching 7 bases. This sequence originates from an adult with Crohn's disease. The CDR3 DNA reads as TGTGCCAGCAAAGGACTAGTGGGTACAGATACGCAGTATTTT. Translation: CASKGLVGTDTQYF.